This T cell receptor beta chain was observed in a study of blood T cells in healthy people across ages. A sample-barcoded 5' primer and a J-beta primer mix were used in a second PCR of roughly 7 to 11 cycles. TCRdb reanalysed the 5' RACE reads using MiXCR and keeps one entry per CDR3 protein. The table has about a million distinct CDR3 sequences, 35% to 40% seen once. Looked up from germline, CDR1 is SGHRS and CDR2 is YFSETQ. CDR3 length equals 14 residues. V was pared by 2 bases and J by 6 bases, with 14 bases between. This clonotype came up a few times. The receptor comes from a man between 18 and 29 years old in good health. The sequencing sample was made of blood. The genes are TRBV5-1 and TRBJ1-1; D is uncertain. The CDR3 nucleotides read TGCGCCAGCAGCTTCTCGGACGTTCGGGCTGAAGCTTTCTTT. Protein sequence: CASSFSDVRAEAFF. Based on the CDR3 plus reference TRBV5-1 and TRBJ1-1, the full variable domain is KAGVTQTPRYLIKTRGQQVTLSCSPISGHRSVSWYQQTPGQGLQFLFEYFSETQRNKGNFPGRFSGRQFSNSRSEMNVSTLELGDSALYLCASSFSDVRAEAFFGQGTRLTVV.